Listed below are T cell receptor beta chains from one sample, sequenced in a study of T cell changes during pregnancy in multiple sclerosis. Sequencing used immunoSEQ multiplex PCR; TCRdb keeps in-frame clones, though not all of them. The table includes 65,000 to 90,000 clones, 85% to 95% detected once. Sequences were derived from peripheral blood, sampled in the third trimester of pregnancy. These receptors were collected from a female donor in good health, enrolled as a control in a pregnancy study. Each CDR3 is given with its conserved first and last residue. The D gene is left open where the match is weak. Not all rows give a size; the values are once, few, many and, for expanded clones, a class.

j_call: TRBJ1-5
clone_size: .
d_call: TRBD1
v_call: TRBV29-1
cdr3_aa: CSDGRSGGGPDQPQHF
cdr3_nt: TGCAGCGACGGCAGGTCAGGGGGAGGACCTGATCAGCCCCAGCATTTT

j_call: TRBJ2-7
clone_size: .
d_call: .
v_call: TRBV4-1
cdr3_aa: CASSHSQGSYEQYF
cdr3_nt: TGCGCCAGCAGCCATAGTCAGGGTTCATACGAGCAGTACTTC

j_call: TRBJ2-3
clone_size: once
d_call: .
v_call: TRBV28
cdr3_aa: CASSISGVTDTQYF
cdr3_nt: TGTGCCAGCTCCATAAGTGGAGTCACAGATACGCAGTATTTT

j_call: TRBJ2-2
clone_size: .
d_call: .
v_call: TRBV4-1
cdr3_aa: CASSQDRGRSNTGELFF
cdr3_nt: TGCGCCAGCAGCCAAGATCGTGGTAGATCGAACACCGGGGAGCTGTTTTTT

j_call: TRBJ2-1
clone_size: .
d_call: TRBD2
v_call: TRBV27
cdr3_aa: CASSLREGWEQFF
cdr3_nt: TGTGCCAGCAGTTTGCGGGAGGGTTGGGAGCAGTTCTTC

j_call: TRBJ2-1
clone_size: .
d_call: TRBD2
v_call: TRBV7-8
cdr3_aa: CASSLEASGGLYNEQFF
cdr3_nt: TGTGCCAGCAGCTTAGAGGCTAGCGGGGGCCTCTACAATGAGCAGTTCTTC

j_call: TRBJ2-7
clone_size: .
d_call: .
v_call: TRBV5-5
cdr3_aa: CASSLATGTYEQYF
cdr3_nt: TGTGCCAGCAGCTTGGCTACAGGAACCTACGAGCAGTACTTC

j_call: TRBJ2-3
clone_size: .
d_call: .
v_call: TRBV7-2
cdr3_aa: CASSSVGGNTQYF
cdr3_nt: TGTGCCAGCAGCTCAGTAGGGGGAAATACGCAGTATTTT

j_call: TRBJ2-1
clone_size: .
d_call: .
v_call: TRBV28
cdr3_aa: CASTHSYNEQFF
cdr3_nt: TGTGCCAGCACCCACTCCTACAATGAGCAGTTCTTC

j_call: TRBJ1-1
clone_size: .
d_call: .
v_call: TRBV5-1
cdr3_aa: CASKSQEVNTEAFF
cdr3_nt: TGCGCCAGCAAATCCCAGGAGGTAAACACTGAAGCTTTCTTT

j_call: TRBJ1-4
clone_size: .
d_call: .
v_call: TRBV27
cdr3_aa: CASSFGGSNEKLFF
cdr3_nt: TGTGCCAGCAGTTTCGGGGGTTCCAATGAAAAACTGTTTTTT

j_call: TRBJ2-1
clone_size: .
d_call: TRBD2
v_call: TRBV7-6
cdr3_aa: CASSLRTSGGGDEQFF
cdr3_nt: TGTGCCAGCAGCTTACGGACTAGCGGGGGTGGGGATGAGCAGTTCTTC

j_call: TRBJ2-3
clone_size: .
d_call: TRBD2
v_call: TRBV11-3
cdr3_aa: CASSQALAGNTDTQYF
cdr3_nt: TGTGCCAGCAGCCAGGCCCTAGCGGGAAACACAGATACGCAGTATTTT

j_call: TRBJ1-1
clone_size: .
d_call: .
v_call: TRBV5-1
cdr3_aa: CASTLAYRGKSTEAFF
cdr3_nt: TGCGCCAGCACCCTAGCTTATAGGGGGAAGAGCACTGAAGCTTTCTTT

j_call: TRBJ2-7
clone_size: .
d_call: .
v_call: TRBV6-1
cdr3_aa: CASSERYRSYEQYF
cdr3_nt: TGTGCCAGCAGCGAGAGATATCGCTCCTACGAGCAGTACTTC

j_call: TRBJ2-2
clone_size: .
d_call: .
v_call: TRBV5-1
cdr3_aa: CASSLLRRPNTGELFF
cdr3_nt: TGCGCCAGCAGCTTGCTACGGCGGCCGAACACCGGGGAGCTGTTTTTT

j_call: TRBJ2-3
clone_size: .
d_call: TRBD2
v_call: TRBV2
cdr3_aa: CASSDRRLAGGPDTQYF
cdr3_nt: TGTGCCAGCAGTGACAGAAGACTAGCGGGGGGTCCCGATACGCAGTATTTT

j_call: TRBJ1-4
clone_size: .
d_call: TRBD1
v_call: TRBV6-6
cdr3_aa: CASRAAGGVGEKLFF
cdr3_nt: TGTGCCAGCAGAGCAGCAGGGGGCGTGGGAGAAAAACTGTTTTTT

j_call: TRBJ1-5
clone_size: .
d_call: TRBD1
v_call: TRBV19
cdr3_aa: CASEPQGVPSEPQHF
cdr3_nt: TGTGCCAGTGAACCCCAGGGGGTTCCCTCAGAGCCCCAGCATTTT

j_call: TRBJ2-1
clone_size: .
d_call: TRBD1
v_call: TRBV28
cdr3_aa: CASSFPPQGEPYNEQFF
cdr3_nt: TGTGCCAGCAGTTTTCCCCCACAGGGGGAACCCTACAATGAGCAGTTCTTC

j_call: TRBJ2-3
clone_size: .
d_call: TRBD1
v_call: TRBV28
cdr3_aa: CASSLWSRGPRDTQYF
cdr3_nt: TGTGCCAGCAGTTTATGGAGCAGGGGGCCTAGGGATACGCAGTATTTT

j_call: TRBJ2-5
clone_size: .
d_call: .
v_call: TRBV7-9
cdr3_aa: CASSQLLGGQETQYF
cdr3_nt: TGTGCCAGCAGCCAACTGCTGGGGGGCCAAGAGACCCAGTACTTC

j_call: TRBJ1-6
clone_size: .
d_call: TRBD1
v_call: TRBV5-1
cdr3_aa: CASRDRENSPLHF
cdr3_nt: TGCGCCAGCCGGGACAGGGAAAATTCACCCCTCCACTTT

j_call: TRBJ2-7
clone_size: .
d_call: TRBD1
v_call: TRBV28
cdr3_aa: CASTAPGQGAYEQYF
cdr3_nt: TGTGCCAGCACCGCTCCGGGACAGGGGGCCTACGAGCAGTACTTC

j_call: TRBJ2-7
clone_size: .
d_call: .
v_call: TRBV18
cdr3_aa: CASSPGAETSYEQYF
cdr3_nt: TGTGCCAGCTCACCCGGCGCGGAAACTTCCTACGAGCAGTACTTC

j_call: TRBJ1-1
clone_size: .
d_call: .
v_call: TRBV19
cdr3_aa: CASSKRGGVITEAFF
cdr3_nt: TGTGCCAGTAGCAAGCGTGGGGGCGTTATAACTGAAGCTTTCTTT

j_call: TRBJ2-7
clone_size: .
d_call: .
v_call: TRBV10-2
cdr3_aa: CASSERGQSYEQYF
cdr3_nt: TGCGCCAGCAGTGAACGAGGACAGAGCTACGAGCAGTACTTC

j_call: TRBJ2-7
clone_size: .
d_call: TRBD1
v_call: TRBV7-2
cdr3_aa: CASSFLGTGGYEQYF
cdr3_nt: TGTGCCAGCAGCTTCCTCGGGACAGGGGGTTACGAGCAGTACTTC

j_call: TRBJ1-1
clone_size: .
d_call: .
v_call: TRBV7-9
cdr3_aa: CASSLGPGNTEAFF
cdr3_nt: TGTGCCAGCAGCTTAGGCCCGGGGAACACTGAAGCTTTCTTT

j_call: TRBJ1-4
clone_size: .
d_call: TRBD1
v_call: TRBV4-2
cdr3_aa: CASSQDWGQQNEKLFF
cdr3_nt: TGTGCCAGCAGCCAAGATTGGGGACAGCAGAATGAAAAACTGTTTTTT

j_call: TRBJ2-1
clone_size: .
d_call: TRBD2
v_call: TRBV5-1
cdr3_aa: CASSRGTSGFPLHEQFF
cdr3_nt: TGCGCCAGCAGCCGAGGGACTAGCGGGTTCCCCCTCCATGAGCAGTTCTTC

j_call: TRBJ1-5
clone_size: .
d_call: .
v_call: TRBV27
cdr3_aa: CASSTSDQPQHF
cdr3_nt: TGTGCCAGCAGTACCTCAGATCAGCCCCAGCATTTT

j_call: TRBJ1-5
clone_size: .
d_call: TRBD1
v_call: TRBV6-5
cdr3_aa: CASSYQPDRGNQPQHF
cdr3_nt: TGTGCCAGCAGTTACCAGCCCGACAGGGGCAATCAGCCCCAGCATTTT

j_call: TRBJ2-1
clone_size: .
d_call: .
v_call: TRBV7-8
cdr3_aa: CASSFMSGHNEQFF
cdr3_nt: TGTGCCAGCAGCTTCATGTCAGGTCACAATGAGCAGTTCTTC

j_call: TRBJ2-2
clone_size: many
d_call: TRBD2
v_call: TRBV10-3
cdr3_aa: CAIRTGEGHTGELFF
cdr3_nt: TGTGCCATCAGGACGGGGGAGGGCCACACCGGGGAGCTGTTTTTT

j_call: TRBJ2-3
clone_size: .
d_call: TRBD2
v_call: TRBV25-1
cdr3_aa: CASSDLLAGAVDTQYF
cdr3_nt: TGTGCCAGCAGTGACCTACTAGCGGGGGCAGTAGATACGCAGTATTTT

j_call: TRBJ1-1
clone_size: few
d_call: TRBD1
v_call: TRBV4-1
cdr3_aa: CASSQTGGEAFF
cdr3_nt: TGCGCCAGCAGCCAAACAGGGGGAGAAGCTTTCTTT

j_call: TRBJ1-2
clone_size: .
d_call: .
v_call: TRBV9
cdr3_aa: CASSVRTNHGYTF
cdr3_nt: TGTGCCAGCAGCGTCCGGACAAACCATGGCTACACCTTC

j_call: TRBJ1-2
clone_size: .
d_call: TRBD1
v_call: TRBV28
cdr3_aa: CASSSGQGTYGYTF
cdr3_nt: TGTGCCAGCAGTTCGGGACAGGGAACCTATGGCTACACCTTC

j_call: TRBJ2-1
clone_size: once
d_call: TRBD2
v_call: TRBV7-2
cdr3_aa: CASSLAGGLNEQFF
cdr3_nt: TGTGCCAGCAGCTTAGCGGGAGGGCTCAATGAGCAGTTCTTC

j_call: TRBJ1-1
clone_size: .
d_call: .
v_call: TRBV25-1
cdr3_aa: CASSVGGNTEAFF
cdr3_nt: TGTGCCAGCAGTGTTGGAGGGAACACTGAAGCTTTCTTT

j_call: TRBJ2-7
clone_size: .
d_call: TRBD2
v_call: TRBV29-1
cdr3_aa: CSVEDRIAGGPEQYF
cdr3_nt: TGCAGCGTTGAAGATCGCATAGCGGGAGGGCCCGAGCAGTACTTC

j_call: TRBJ1-2
clone_size: .
d_call: .
v_call: TRBV6-5
cdr3_aa: CASSYSEQDNYGYTF
cdr3_nt: TGTGCCAGCAGTTACTCGGAACAGGATAACTATGGCTACACCTTC

j_call: TRBJ1-6
clone_size: .
d_call: TRBD1
v_call: TRBV9
cdr3_aa: CASKGQGSSPLHF
cdr3_nt: TGTGCCAGCAAGGGACAGGGGAGTTCACCCCTCCACTTT

j_call: TRBJ1-2
clone_size: .
d_call: TRBD1
v_call: TRBV7-8
cdr3_aa: CASSFLSQPGGLASF
cdr3_nt: TGTGCCAGCAGCTTTCTGTCCCAGCCAGGGGGTTTGGCCTCATTC